Presented here are 18 T cell receptor beta chains from one specimen sequenced in a study of cytomegalovirus exposure and HLA in healthy donors. It was with 60 Vbeta and 13 Jbeta primers that the PCR ran. TCRdb's copy holds only in-frame clones and misses some; the assay was immunoSEQ multiplex PCR. Of roughly 170,000 clones listed, approximately 77% are singletons. Sequencing was performed on PBMCs. The source is a male donor in good health and CMV-seronegative.

The V gene is TRBV27, the J gene TRBJ2-7, with a tentative D call TRBD2 (5 bases). The V and J ends lost 8 bases and 0 bases respectively, with 20 bases between them. The CDR3 contains 16 residues. CDR1 MNHEY and CDR2 SMNVEV come from the germline V gene (reference sequence). This CDR3 is CASAPLQARGSYEQYF. CDR3 nucleotides: TGTGCCAGCGCCCCCTTGCAGGCCCGGGGCTCCTACGAGCAGTACTTC.

The chain couples TRBV6-5 to TRBJ2-3; TRBD2 aligns across 16 bases. Germline V lookup: CDR1 MNHEY, CDR2 SVGAGI. V gave up 6 bases and J gave up 6 bases; unmatched junction bases: 3. The CDR3 consists of 15 residues. The DNA of the CDR3 is TGTGCCAGCAGGGGACTAGCGGGGGGGCGGGATACGCAGTATTTT. It translates to CASRGLAGGRDTQYF.

The J gene is TRBJ2-7, the V gene TRBV27; no reliable D call. The CDR3 runs to 13 residues. V dropped 7 bases and J dropped 3 bases, with 13 bases sitting between them. Germline values: CDR1 MNHEY, CDR2 SMNVEV (reference sequence). The CDR3 DNA is TGTGCCAGCAAACGGAGCGTACACTACGAGCAGTACTTC. It translates to CASKRSVHYEQYF.

This clone showed up just a few times. This chain connects TRBV5-1 to TRBJ1-2; 11 bases agree with TRBD1. This CDR3 contains 15 residues. CDR1 SGHRS and CDR2 YFSETQ come from the germline V gene. With V trimmed by 4 bases and J by 4 bases, 6 bases remained unmatched. The CDR3 nucleotides are TGCGCCAGCAGCGTGGACAGGGGGCCCGGCTATGGCTACACCTTC. Its translation: CASSVDRGPGYGYTF.

The DNA for the CDR3 is TGTGCCAGCAGCTTAGAATATTGGGGATCGGGGACCGGGGAGCTGTTTTTT. Residues: CASSLEYWGSGTGELFF. V is TRBV7-6 and J is TRBJ2-2, with D tentatively TRBD2 (5 bases). This CDR3 is 17 amino acids long. Germline CDR1 SGHVS, CDR2 FNYEAQ. The V end was cut by 1 base, the J end by 5 bases, with 17 bases between.

This chain uses TRBV10-3 with TRBJ1-2; weak D call: TRBD1 (6 bases). Germline CDR1 and CDR2: ENHRY and SYGVKD. The CDR3 totals 14 residues. Trimming shortened V by 6 bases and J by 1 base, and 12 bases separated the two germline ends. For the CDR3, the DNA is TGTGCCATCAGCGAGACAGGCCTTAACTATGGCTACACCTTC. Translation: CAISETGLNYGYTF.

The CDR3: CASSNPGTATYEQYF. The CDR3 DNA sequence: TGTGCCAGTAGTAACCCCGGGACAGCTACCTACGAGCAGTACTTC. The chain employs TRBV19 and TRBJ2-7; 7 nucleotides match TRBD1. Trimming removed 4 bases from V and 2 bases from J; junction bases left unmatched: 8. CDR3 length: 15 residues. CDR1 is LNHDA and CDR2 is SQIVND in the germline V gene (reference sequence). The full variable domain, with the rest looked up from reference TRBV19 and TRBJ2-7, is DGGITQSPKYLFRKEGQNVTLSCEQNLNHDAMYWYRQDPGQGLRLIYYSQIVNDFQKGDIAEGYSVSREKKESFPLTVTSAQKNPTAFYLCASSNPGTATYEQYFGPGTRLTVT.

The chain carries TRBV9 and TRBJ2-5, with D maybe TRBD2 (5 bases). The CDR3 totals 15 residues. V was pared by 2 bases and J by 1 base, with 12 bases between. Germline CDR1 reads SGDLS; CDR2 reads YYNGEE. The CDR3 loop reads CASSVSLRGQETQYF. In DNA form, the CDR3 reads TGTGCCAGCAGCGTTTCTCTCCGGGGCCAAGAGACCCAGTACTTC.

V gene TRBV27 combines with J gene TRBJ2-1, with TRBD2 matching 11 bases. The trim removed 6 bases at V and 4 bases at J, leaving 8 bases unmatched. This CDR3 is 16 amino acids long. The germline V gene has CDR1 MNHEY and CDR2 SMNVEV (reference sequence). For the CDR3, the DNA is TGTGCCAGCAGGGAGGGGGGGACTAGCGGTTACAATGAGCAGTTCTTC. Translation gives CASREGGTSGYNEQFF.

The chain combines TRBV6-6 with TRBJ1-1; D is unclear. V shed 8 bases and J shed 4 bases, with 14 bases lying between them. CDR1 is MNHNY and CDR2 is SVGAGI in the germline V gene (reference sequence). The CDR3 extends over 13 amino acids. DNA for the CDR3: TGTGCCAGCGTCGGGGATAAGGGCACTGAAGCTTTCTTT. It encodes CASVGDKGTEAFF.

The chain uses TRBV28 and TRBJ2-5, with 11 bases lining up with TRBD2. Trimming took 4 bases from V and 5 from J; bases not matched to a gene: 9. Per the germline V gene, CDR1 is MDHEN and CDR2 is SYDVKM. This CDR3 has 16 amino acids. The CDR3 loop reads CASSSTSGSWGETQYF. Here the CDR3 DNA reads TGTGCCAGCAGTTCTACTAGCGGGAGCTGGGGTGAGACCCAGTACTTC.

The CDR3 coding sequence is TGTGCCAGTAGCCAGGGACAGGGGTACCCCTACGAGCAGTACTTC. Translation: CASSQGQGYPYEQYF. This sequence joins TRBV19 and TRBJ2-7; TRBD1 aligns across 10 bases. The trim removed 6 bases at V and 2 bases at J, leaving 7 bases unmatched. CDR3 length: 15 residues. Germline V gene data show CDR1 as LNHDA and CDR2 as SQIVND (reference sequence).

The gene calls are TRBV9 and TRBJ2-7, with D tentatively TRBD2 (6 bases). This CDR3 comprises 15 residues. CDR1 SGDLS and CDR2 YYNGEE come from the germline V gene. With 4 bases removed from V and 6 bases from J, the gap between germline ends came to 20 bases. The CDR3 is CASSLRDSRLGEQYF. DNA of the CDR3: TGTGCCAGCAGCTTACGGGACTCTCGGTTGGGCGAGCAGTACTTC.

This chain links TRBV2 with TRBJ2-1; 9 nucleotides align to TRBD2. The CDR3 sequence is 17 residues long. V shed 6 bases, J shed 9 bases, and the junction held 18 bases outside the gene matches. From germline, CDR1 is SNHLY and CDR2 FYNNEI. CDR3 region: CASRKGGASGAPGEQFF. The DNA for the CDR3 is TGTGCCAGCAGGAAAGGGGGAGCTAGCGGGGCCCCGGGTGAGCAGTTCTTC.

The sample holds a few counts of this clone. The gene calls are TRBV10-3 and TRBJ1-2; 9 positions match TRBD1. CDR3 length: 18 residues. After removal of 0 bases from V and 4 bases from J, the junction contained 12 bases not matched to a gene. In germline, CDR1 is ENHRY, CDR2 SYGVKD. The CDR3 bases are TGTGCCATCAGTGAGTCCCGGGACAGGGTCTCATCAGGCTATGGCTACACCTTC. This gives the protein CAISESRDRVSSGYGYTF.

The chain recombines TRBV5-1 with TRBJ1-1; D unclear. Trimming left V 4 bases short and J 6 bases short, with 10 bases between. Germline CDR1 and CDR2: SGHRS and YFSETQ. The CDR3 length is 12 residues. CDR3 bases: TGCGCCAGCAGCACCTCGGGAGCTGAAGCTTTCTTT. It encodes CASSTSGAEAFF.

This chain links TRBV7-2 with TRBJ2-5, with 7 bases identical to TRBD1. V gave up 6 bases and J gave up 3 bases; unmatched junction bases: 7. CDR3 length equals 14 residues. Germline CDR1 SGHTA, CDR2 FQGNSA. CDR3 bases: TGTGCCAGCAGTTTCGCGGACAGGAAAGAGACCCAGTACTTC. Its protein is CASSFADRKETQYF.

CDR3 protein: CASSFWSGGAFRNEQFF. The CDR3 DNA reads as TGCGCCAGCAGCTTCTGGAGCGGGGGGGCCTTTAGGAATGAGCAGTTCTTC. The rearrangement uses TRBV5-1 and TRBJ2-1, with TRBD2 identical over 10 bases. The germline CDR1 and CDR2 sequences are SGHRS and YFSETQ. There are 17 residues in the CDR3. Germline trimming cut 2 bases from V and 7 bases from J; bases unmatched to any gene: 12.